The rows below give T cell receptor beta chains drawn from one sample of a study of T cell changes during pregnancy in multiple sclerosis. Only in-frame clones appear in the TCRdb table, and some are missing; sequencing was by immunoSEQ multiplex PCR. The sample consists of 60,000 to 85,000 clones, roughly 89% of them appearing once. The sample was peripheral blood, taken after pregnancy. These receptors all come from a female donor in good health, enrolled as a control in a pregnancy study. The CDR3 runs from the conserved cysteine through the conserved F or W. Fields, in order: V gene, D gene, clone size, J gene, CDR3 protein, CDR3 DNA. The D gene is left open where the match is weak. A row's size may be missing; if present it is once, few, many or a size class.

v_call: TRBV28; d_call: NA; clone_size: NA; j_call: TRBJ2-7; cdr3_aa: CASSSPGTLFSYEQYF; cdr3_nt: TGTGCCAGCAGTTCCCCCGGGACATTATTCTCCTACGAGCAGTACTTC
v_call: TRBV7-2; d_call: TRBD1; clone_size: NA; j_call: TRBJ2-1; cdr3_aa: CASSLMTGGSEQFF; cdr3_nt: TGTGCCAGCAGCTTGATGACAGGGGGCAGTGAGCAGTTCTTC
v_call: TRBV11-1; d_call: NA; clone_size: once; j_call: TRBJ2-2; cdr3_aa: CASSLEPNTGELFF; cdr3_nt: TGTGCCAGCAGCTTAGAGCCCAACACCGGGGAGCTGTTTTTT
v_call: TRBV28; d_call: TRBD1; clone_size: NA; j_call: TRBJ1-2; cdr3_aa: CASSPWTGGLSGYTF; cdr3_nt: TGTGCCAGCAGTCCCTGGACAGGGGGCTTGTCTGGCTACACCTTC
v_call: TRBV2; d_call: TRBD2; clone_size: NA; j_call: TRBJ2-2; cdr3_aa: CASRMSAGVVTGELFF; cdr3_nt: TGTGCCAGCCGTATGTCGGCGGGAGTTGTCACCGGGGAGCTGTTTTTT
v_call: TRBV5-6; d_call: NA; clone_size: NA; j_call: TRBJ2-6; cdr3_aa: CASSLGVLRSSGANVLTF; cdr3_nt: TGTGCCAGCAGCCTGGGCGTGTTGAGGAGCTCTGGGGCCAACGTCCTGACTTTC
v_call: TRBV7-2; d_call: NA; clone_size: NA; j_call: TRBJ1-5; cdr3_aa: CASSLGSTVHQPQHF; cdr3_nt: TGTGCCAGCAGCTTAGGGTCGACAGTACATCAGCCCCAGCATTTT
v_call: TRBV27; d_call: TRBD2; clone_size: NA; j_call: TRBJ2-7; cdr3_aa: CASTQREGYEQYF; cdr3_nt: TGTGCCAGCACTCAGCGGGAGGGCTACGAGCAGTACTTC
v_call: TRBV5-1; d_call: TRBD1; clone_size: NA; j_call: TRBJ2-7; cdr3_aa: CASSLSSGTGTPYEQYF; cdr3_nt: TGCGCCAGCAGCTTAAGTAGTGGGACAGGGACCCCCTACGAGCAGTACTTC
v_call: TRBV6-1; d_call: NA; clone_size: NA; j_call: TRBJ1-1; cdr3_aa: CASTEQRNTEAFF; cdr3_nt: TGTGCCAGCACGGAACAGAGGAACACTGAAGCTTTCTTT
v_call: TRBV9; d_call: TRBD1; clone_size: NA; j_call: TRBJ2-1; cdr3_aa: CASSRTGDPYNEQFF; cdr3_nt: TGTGCCAGCAGCAGGACAGGGGACCCCTACAATGAGCAGTTCTTC
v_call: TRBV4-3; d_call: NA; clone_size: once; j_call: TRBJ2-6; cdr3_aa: CASSRTGVGGLLSGANVLTF; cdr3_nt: TGCGCCAGCAGCCGTACCGGGGTGGGGGGGCTTCTCTCTGGGGCCAACGTCCTGACTTTC
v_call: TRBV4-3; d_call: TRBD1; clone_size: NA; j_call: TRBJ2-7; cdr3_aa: CASSQAPQGASYEQYF; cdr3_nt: TGCGCCAGCAGCCAAGCCCCGCAGGGGGCGAGCTACGAGCAGTACTTC
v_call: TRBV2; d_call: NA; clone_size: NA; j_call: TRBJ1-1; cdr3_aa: CASSGGLSAFF; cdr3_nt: TGTGCCAGCAGTGGCGGGCTGTCAGCTTTCTTT
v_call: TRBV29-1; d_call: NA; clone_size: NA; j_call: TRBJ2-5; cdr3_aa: CSVTPGEETQYF; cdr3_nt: TGCAGCGTAACCCCGGGGGAGGAGACCCAGTACTTC
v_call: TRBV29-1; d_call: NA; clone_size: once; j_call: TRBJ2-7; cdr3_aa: CSAMTAGAYEQYF; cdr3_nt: TGCAGCGCTATGACAGCTGGAGCCTACGAGCAGTACTTC
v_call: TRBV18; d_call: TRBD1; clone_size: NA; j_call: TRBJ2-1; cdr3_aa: CASSPGQGVLNEQFF; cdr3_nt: TGTGCCAGCTCACCTGGACAGGGGGTACTCAATGAGCAGTTCTTC
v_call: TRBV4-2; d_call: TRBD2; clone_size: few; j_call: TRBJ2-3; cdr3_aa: CASSQGAAGGPDTQYF; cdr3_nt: TGTGCCAGCAGCCAAGGGGCCGCGGGAGGTCCGGATACGCAGTATTTT
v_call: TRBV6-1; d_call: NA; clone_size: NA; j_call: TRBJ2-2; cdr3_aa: CASSEARQGWDGELFF; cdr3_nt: TGTGCCAGCAGTGAAGCTCGCCAGGGGTGGGACGGGGAGCTGTTTTTT
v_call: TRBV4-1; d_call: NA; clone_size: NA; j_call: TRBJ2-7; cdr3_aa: CASSPQAGRAHEQYF; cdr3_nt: TGCGCCAGCAGCCCTCAGGCGGGTCGGGCGCACGAGCAGTACTTC
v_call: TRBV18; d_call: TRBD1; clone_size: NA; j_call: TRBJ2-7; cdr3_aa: CASSAGQGSYEQYF; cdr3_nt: TGTGCCAGCTCAGCGGGACAGGGTTCCTACGAGCAGTACTTC
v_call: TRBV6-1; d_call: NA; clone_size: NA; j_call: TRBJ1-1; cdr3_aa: CASRPTVNTEAFF; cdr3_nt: TGTGCCAGCAGACCGACAGTGAACACTGAAGCTTTCTTT
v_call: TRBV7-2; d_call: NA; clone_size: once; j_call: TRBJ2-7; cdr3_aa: CASSKTGMGQQYF; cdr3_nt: TGTGCCAGCAGCAAAACGGGAATGGGCCAGCAGTACTTC
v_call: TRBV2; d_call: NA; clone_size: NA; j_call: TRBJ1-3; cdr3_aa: CASSAIGSGNTIYF; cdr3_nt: TGTGCCAGCAGTGCAATCGGTTCTGGAAACACCATATATTTT
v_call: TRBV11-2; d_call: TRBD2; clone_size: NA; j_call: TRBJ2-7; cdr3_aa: CASSFGGDPYEQYF; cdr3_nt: TGTGCCAGCAGCTTCGGGGGGGACCCTTACGAGCAGTACTTC
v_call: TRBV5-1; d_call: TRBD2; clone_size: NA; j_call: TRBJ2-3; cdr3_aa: CASSYVAGRADTQYF; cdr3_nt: TGCGCCAGCAGCTACGTAGCGGGGAGGGCAGATACGCAGTATTTT
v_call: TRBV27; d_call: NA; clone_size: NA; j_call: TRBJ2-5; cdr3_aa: CASQEHLLQETQYF; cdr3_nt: TGTGCCAGTCAGGAACACCTGCTCCAAGAGACCCAGTACTTC
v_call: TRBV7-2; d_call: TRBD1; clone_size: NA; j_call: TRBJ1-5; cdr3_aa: CASSRGTGNSNQPQHF; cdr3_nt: TGTGCCAGCAGCCGGGGGACAGGGAATAGCAATCAGCCCCAGCATTTT
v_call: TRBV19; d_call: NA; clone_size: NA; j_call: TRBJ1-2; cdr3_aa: CASSSGGQGSGGYTF; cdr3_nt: TGTGCCAGTAGTTCCGGCGGCCAGGGGAGTGGTGGCTACACCTTC
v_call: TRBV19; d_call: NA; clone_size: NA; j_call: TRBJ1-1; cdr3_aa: CASKIQYEAFF; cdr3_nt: TGTGCCAGTAAGATCCAGTATGAAGCTTTCTTT